The rows below give T cell receptor beta chains drawn from one sample of a study of T cells in localized non-small cell lung cancer. The data were produced by immunoSEQ multiplex PCR, yet TCRdb's version contains in-frame clones alone and is incomplete. Among about 33,000 clones listed, roughly 87% were seen once. Sequencing used peripheral blood mononuclear cells, obtained before any cancer treatment. The receptors originated from a man between 40 and 70 years old with stage III lung adenocarcinoma. Each CDR3 is given with its conserved first and last residue. A D gene is named only where the DNA matches it firmly.

TRBJ1-1 | TRBV29-1 | - | CSVVVVNLNTEAFF | TGCAGCGTTGTAGTTGTCAATCTGAACACTGAAGCTTTCTTT
TRBJ1-5 | TRBV7-8 | TRBD1 | CASSLPGGTGVWPQHF | TGTGCCAGCAGCCTACCCGGGGGGACAGGGGTGTGGCCCCAGCATTTT
TRBJ1-3 | TRBV28 | - | CASSLLRGTWTGNTIYF | TGTGCCAGCAGTTTATTGCGGGGGACATGGACTGGAAACACCATATATTTT
TRBJ1-3 | TRBV21-1 | - | CASSKSSGSGNTIYF | TGTGCCAGCAGCAAGTCTTCAGGGAGCGGAAACACCATATATTTT
TRBJ2-7 | TRBV5-5 | - | CASSLGPGSSYEQYF | TGTGCCAGCAGCTTGGGGCCAGGGAGCTCCTACGAGCAGTACTTC
TRBJ1-4 | TRBV19 | - | CASSMQGMAEKLFF | TGTGCCAGTAGTATGCAGGGGATGGCTGAAAAACTGTTTTTT
TRBJ2-3 | TRBV7-2 | TRBD2 | CASNWRGGPEDTQYF | TGTGCCAGCAATTGGCGGGGGGGCCCCGAAGATACGCAGTATTTT
TRBJ1-1 | TRBV27 | - | CASRYGGARNTEAFF | TGTGCCAGTCGCTATGGGGGGGCGCGGAACACTGAAGCTTTCTTT
TRBJ2-1 | TRBV10-3 | TRBD2 | CAISGTSGGEKQFF | TGTGCCATCAGTGGGACTAGCGGGGGGGAAAAGCAGTTCTTC
TRBJ2-5 | TRBV4-1 | TRBD2 | CASSQDRGPSGRQETQYF | TGCGCCAGCAGCCAAGATCGGGGCCCCAGCGGGAGACAAGAGACCCAGTACTTC
TRBJ1-1 | TRBV15 | - | CATSRGGARDTEAFF | TGTGCCACCAGCAGAGGGGGAGCGCGGGACACTGAAGCTTTCTTT
TRBJ1-1 | TRBV5-6 | - | CASSYFNRDLHIEAFF | TGTGCCAGCAGCTACTTCAACCGGGACTTACACATCGAAGCTTTCTTT
TRBJ2-2 | TRBV7-9 | - | CASSLAGSSTGELFF | TGTGCCAGCAGCTTAGCAGGGAGTAGCACCGGGGAGCTGTTTTTT
TRBJ2-5 | TRBV10-3 | TRBD2 | CAISESTSAVVETQYF | TGTGCCATCAGTGAGTCGACTAGCGCTGTTGTGGAGACCCAGTACTTC
TRBJ2-2 | TRBV27 | - | CASSPGWVGELFF | TGTGCCAGCAGTCCCGGGTGGGTCGGGGAGCTGTTTTTT
TRBJ2-3 | TRBV7-2 | TRBD2 | CASSTGLAGASTDTQYF | TGTGCCAGCAGCACAGGACTAGCGGGGGCTAGCACAGATACGCAGTATTTT
TRBJ2-5 | TRBV7-2 | - | CASSPQSGETQYF | TGTGCCAGCAGCCCACAGAGTGGAGAGACCCAGTACTTC